Shown below are 19 T cell receptor beta chains from a single sample sequenced in a study of control samples from healthy donors and cancer patients. Profiled with immunoSEQ multiplex PCR; TCRdb holds only in-frame clones, not every one. This sample yields about 160,000 clones, of which 70% to 90% are seen a single time; around 12% belongs to the top ten. Sequences were obtained from blood. These receptor sequences come from a man aged 25 to 45 in good health.

The chain is built from TRBV7-3 and TRBJ2-3, with D uncertain. Trimming shortened V by 0 bases and J by 0 bases, and 7 bases separated the two germline ends. This CDR3 contains 15 residues. CDR1 is SGHTA, CDR2 FQGTGA, per germline. In DNA form, the CDR3 reads TGTGCCAGCAGCTTAACGGGCGCCAGCACAGATACGCAGTATTTT. Protein product: CASSLTGASTDTQYF.

The gene calls are TRBV2 and TRBJ2-1; the match to TRBD1 covers 8 bases. V was clipped by 9 bases and J by 4 bases; unmatched bases: 5. The CDR3 spans 13 residues. Germline lookup yields CDR1 SNHLY and CDR2 FYNNEI. This chain's CDR3 is CASTDRGYNEQFF. CDR3 nucleotide sequence: TGTGCCAGTACTGACAGGGGTTACAATGAGCAGTTCTTC.

The genes are TRBV18 and TRBJ2-3; maybe TRBD1 (7 bases). Germline CDR1 reads KGHSH; CDR2 reads LQKENI. Trimming took 3 bases from V and 6 from J, leaving 22 bases between them. The CDR3 is 17 residues long. As DNA, the CDR3 is TGTGCCAGCTCACCTAACTCTAAAATGACAGGGAGGGATACGCAGTATTTT. It specifies CASSPNSKMTGRDTQYF.

The chain employs TRBV28 and TRBJ2-6; D may be TRBD1 (6 bases). This CDR3 spans 17 amino acids. The germline gives CDR1 MDHEN, CDR2 SYDVKM. Trimming removed 6 bases at V and 0 bases at J, with 15 bases between. In nucleotides, the CDR3 is TGTGCCAGCAGCCAGGGGTCCCCCTACTCTGGGGCCAACGTCCTGACTTTC. Translation gives CASSQGSPYSGANVLTF.

The chain uses TRBV7-7 and TRBJ2-1; 7 bases are shared with TRBD2. This CDR3 is 13 amino acids long. V dropped 5 bases and J dropped 6; count of bases not matched to a gene: 4. Per the germline V gene, CDR1 is SSHAT and CDR2 is FNYEAQ (reference sequence). The CDR3 loop reads CASSTGRPNEQFF. The DNA of the CDR3 is TGTGCCAGCAGCACCGGGAGGCCCAATGAGCAGTTCTTC.

This chain connects TRBV19 to TRBJ2-7; 9 bases align to TRBD1. The CDR3 is 14 residues long. The junction had 1 base not matched to a gene; V was cut back by 3 bases and J by 1 base. The germline CDR1 and CDR2 sequences are LNHDA and SQIVND (reference sequence). CDR3 sequence (DNA): TGTGCCAGTAGTATGGGGACAGGGTCCTACGAGCAGTACTTC. It specifies CASSMGTGSYEQYF.

J is TRBJ1-6 and V is TRBV7-9; D remains unclear. The V gene's germline CDR1 is SEHNR and CDR2 FQNEAQ (reference sequence). Trimming took off 0 bases at V and 10 bases at J, with 13 bases between the two ends. The CDR3 runs 15 residues. The CDR3 reads CASSLAVTEGSPLHF. CDR3 nucleotides: TGTGCCAGCAGCTTAGCGGTGACGGAAGGGTCACCCCTCCACTTT. Supplemented by reference TRBV7-9 and TRBJ1-6, the full variable domain reads DTGVSQNPRHKITKRGQNVTFRCDPISEHNRLYWYRQTLGQGPEFLTYFQNEAQLEKSRLLSDRFSAERPKGSFSTLEIQRTEQGDSAMYLCASSLAVTEGSPLHFGNGTRLTVT.

The chain links TRBV6-5 to TRBJ2-1; D is unresolved. Looked up from germline, CDR1 is MNHEY and CDR2 is SVGAGI. The ends were cut back, 0 bases at V and 4 bases at J, with 7 bases in the middle. The CDR3 extends over 14 amino acids. The CDR3 sequence: CASSYSIVYNEQFF. Here the CDR3 DNA reads TGTGCCAGCAGTTACTCGATCGTATACAATGAGCAGTTCTTC.

The chain combines TRBV5-5 with TRBJ2-2, with 8 bases that match TRBD2. After removal of 6 bases from V and 3 bases from J, the junction contained 7 bases not matched to a gene. CDR1 SGHKS and CDR2 YYEKEE come from the germline V gene (reference sequence). There are 15 residues in the CDR3. The CDR3 DNA reads as TGTGCCAGCACTCCGGGGGGGGCGCACACCGGGGAGCTGTTTTTT. As protein: CASTPGGAHTGELFF.

V usage is TRBV4-1 and J usage is TRBJ1-4; 10 nucleotides match TRBD1. Germline-derived CDR1 and CDR2 are MGHRA and YSYEKL. The CDR3 has 20 amino acids. The V segment lost 4 bases and the J segment 0 bases; nucleotides outside the gene matches: 14. Here the CDR3 reads CASSLQARTGGSATNEKLFF. The CDR3 DNA is TGCGCCAGCAGCCTCCAGGCCCGGACAGGGGGATCTGCAACTAATGAAAAACTGTTTTTT.

Regarding this clone: Other DNA sequences in the same sample also yield this CDR3. The chain joins TRBV14 to TRBJ1-3; possible D gene TRBD1, 6 bases. V shed 4 bases and J shed 0 bases, with 7 bases lying between them. The CDR3 length is 14 residues. Per germline, CDR1 SGHDN and CDR2 FVKESK. This CDR3 reads CASSPGHSGNTIYF. CDR3 DNA sequence: TGTGCCAGCAGCCCGGGACACTCTGGAAACACCATATATTTT.

This clone came up once. The chain employs TRBV18 and TRBJ1-5, with 9 bases aligning to TRBD1. This CDR3 has 18 amino acids. Trimming took 6 bases from V and 4 from J; bases not matched to a gene: 16. CDR1 is KGHSH and CDR2 is LQKENI in the germline V gene. CDR3 loop: CASSPGTGSVVGNQPQHF. In DNA, the CDR3 is TGTGCCAGCTCCCCCGGGACAGGGAGTGTGGTTGGGAATCAGCCCCAGCATTTT.

This chain connects TRBV5-1 to TRBJ2-7, with D maybe TRBD1 (7 bases). Germline assignment: CDR1 SGHRS and CDR2 YFSETQ. V shed 3 bases and J shed 0 bases, with 19 bases lying between them. The CDR3 covers 17 residues. DNA for the CDR3: TGCGCCAGCAGCTCTCACCTCGGAGGGGGCGGCTCCTACGAGCAGTACTTC. It codes for CASSSHLGGGGSYEQYF.

The chain links TRBV6-6 to TRBJ2-3, with D perhaps TRBD1 or TRBD2 (5 bases each). Trimming took off 8 bases at V and 2 bases at J, with 20 bases between the two ends. CDR3 length equals 16 residues. Germline V lookup: CDR1 MNHNY, CDR2 SVGAGI (reference sequence). The CDR3 loop is CASLETGTGFTDTQYF. CDR3 DNA: TGTGCCAGCCTTGAGACCGGGACCGGCTTCACAGATACGCAGTATTTT.

The chain has TRBV3-1 (or the pseudogene TRBV3-2) and TRBJ1-2; no clear D. Per germline, CDR1 LGHDT and CDR2 YNNKEL (reference sequence). Deletions cut 1 base from V and 4 bases from J, with 13 bases between. This CDR3 is 15 amino acids long. CDR3 residues: CASSQVTVQSYGYTF. CDR3 nucleotide sequence: TGTGCCAGCAGCCAAGTGACCGTTCAATCCTATGGCTACACCTTC.

The chain joins TRBV24-1 to TRBJ2-7; 7 nucleotides align to TRBD1. Germline-derived CDR1 and CDR2 are KGHDR and SFDVKD. This CDR3 has 13 residues. J gave up 3 bases and V 6 bases, and 4 bases lay outside the gene matches. The CDR3 DNA sequence: TGTGCCACCAGTTCCGGGACAGTCTACGAGCAGTACTTC. This translates into CATSSGTVYEQYF.

The J gene is TRBJ2-5, the V gene TRBV7-9; TRBD2 is a possible D gene (5 bases). From germline, CDR1 is SEHNR and CDR2 FQNEAQ (reference sequence). V was trimmed by 3 bases and J by 2 bases, leaving 13 bases between them. The CDR3 runs to 15 residues. The CDR3 nucleotides read TGTGCCAGCAGCTTGGACTCGTCTAGGCAAGAGACCCAGTACTTC. It encodes CASSLDSSRQETQYF.

The V gene is TRBV12-3 or TRBV12-4, the J gene TRBJ2-7; D perhaps matches TRBD2 (5 bases). The CDR3 loop spans 13 amino acids. Trimming removed 4 bases at V and 6 bases at J, with 13 bases between. CDR3 bases: TGTGCCAGCAGTTACGACTCTGGGAGCGAGCAGTACTTC. This encodes CASSYDSGSEQYF.

The V call is TRBV5-5, the J call TRBJ1-2; no clear D gene. V lost 3 bases and J 8 bases, leaving 11 bases between the germline ends. The CDR3 runs to 12 residues. Germline loops: CDR1 SGHKS, CDR2 YYEKEE (reference sequence). CDR3 DNA sequence: TGTGCCAGCAGCTATACTACCTCGGGCTACACCTTC. This encodes CASSYTTSGYTF.